This is a list of T cell receptor beta chains from one sample in a study of T-cell reconstitution after alpha-beta-depleted transplantation in children. TCRdb called the PCR reads again in MiXCR, with one record for every CDR3 protein. The table lists about 610,000 distinct CDR3 sequences, roughly a tenth of them singletons, with about 4.2% in the top ten. Here the sequenced sample was PBMCs from the stem cell graft donor, taken from the stem cell graft. The receptor source for this set is a human donor who donated a stem cell graft to a child with acute myeloid leukemia. Both conserved end residues are part of each CDR3. D genes are given only for firm matches. Not every row has a clone size; where given, it reads once, few, many or a size class.

clone size | J gene | V gene | D gene | CDR3 protein | CDR3 DNA
few | TRBJ2-3 | TRBV5-1 | NA | CASSFGGGPDTQYF | TGCGCCAGCAGCTTTGGTGGAGGCCCCGATACGCAGTATTTT
few | TRBJ1-2 | TRBV6-6 | NA | CASSPRGADGYTF | TGTGCCAGCAGTCCAAGGGGAGCGGATGGCTACACCTTC
NA | TRBJ2-3 | TRBV6-2/TRBV6-3 | NA | CASRKLSATDTQYF | TGTGCCAGCAGGAAACTCAGTGCCACAGATACGCAGTATTTT
NA | TRBJ2-7 | TRBV5-1 | NA | CASTGVLLGEQYF | TGCGCCAGCACTGGGGTCCTTCTGGGCGAGCAGTACTTC
many | TRBJ2-7 | TRBV12-3/TRBV12-4 | TRBD2 | CASSLSLSGTNEQYF | TGTGCCAGCAGTTTAAGTTTAAGCGGGACTAACGAGCAGTACTTC
few | TRBJ2-1 | TRBV7-9 | NA | CASSFQAGYRNEQFF | TGTGCCAGCAGCTTTCAGGCAGGGTATAGAAATGAGCAGTTCTTC
many | TRBJ2-7 | TRBV11-2 | TRBD2 | CASTGGLANYEQYF | TGTGCCAGCACCGGGGGACTAGCGAATTACGAGCAGTACTTC
NA | TRBJ2-5 | TRBV9 | NA | CASSRLPIQETQYF | TGTGCCAGCAGCCGGTTACCTATTCAAGAGACCCAGTACTTC
many | TRBJ2-6 | TRBV12-3/TRBV12-4 | NA | CASSFWTSGANVLTF | TGTGCCAGCAGTTTTTGGACGTCTGGGGCCAACGTCCTGACTTTC
NA | TRBJ2-1 | TRBV4-3 | TRBD1 | CASSQALRTGSNNEQFF | TGCGCCAGCAGCCAAGCCCTGCGGACAGGGTCTAACAATGAGCAGTTCTTC
NA | TRBJ2-7 | TRBV28 | NA | CASSFRGPLSYEQYF | TGTGCCAGCAGTTTCCGGGGGCCCCTCTCCTACGAGCAGTACTTC
few | TRBJ2-7 | TRBV20-1 | TRBD2 | CSARTLIAGKDEQYF | TGCAGTGCTAGAACCCTAATAGCGGGAAAAGACGAGCAGTACTTC
few | TRBJ2-1 | TRBV6-5 | NA | CASSYEAGPGNNEQFF | TGTGCCAGCAGTTACGAGGCGGGGCCGGGGAACAATGAGCAGTTCTTC
NA | TRBJ2-6 | TRBV29-1 | NA | CSVDRGTGANVLTF | TGCAGCGTTGACCGGGGGACTGGGGCCAACGTCCTGACTTTC
many | TRBJ2-7 | TRBV9 | TRBD2 | CASSKAGGFSYEQYF | TGTGCCAGCAGCAAGGCGGGAGGGTTCTCCTACGAGCAGTACTTC
few | TRBJ2-1 | TRBV2 | TRBD2 | CASSPLGGSFSNDEQFF | TGTGCCAGCAGTCCCCTCGGGGGGTCTTTCTCAAACGATGAGCAGTTCTTC
NA | TRBJ2-5 | TRBV20-1 | TRBD1 | CSARAQGQGAGETQYF | TGCAGTGCTAGAGCACAGGGACAGGGGGCCGGAGAGACCCAGTACTTC
many | TRBJ2-3 | TRBV9 | TRBD1 | CASSPGTGKAADTQYF | TGTGCCAGCAGCCCTGGGACAGGGAAAGCCGCAGATACGCAGTATTTT
few | TRBJ1-4 | TRBV28 | NA | CASSLRVEKLFF | TGTGCCAGCAGCCTCCGGGTCGAAAAACTGTTTTTT
few | TRBJ2-7 | TRBV4-2 | NA | CASSQEAREKEYEQYF | TGTGCCAGCAGCCAAGAGGCGAGGGAAAAGGAATACGAGCAGTACTTC